The source of this T cell receptor (beta chain) is a study of cytomegalovirus exposure and HLA in healthy donors. This clone was detected a few times. Its antigen is not identified. Germline values: CDR1 MGHRA, CDR2 YSYEKL. CDR3 length: 19 amino acids. The ends lost 0 bases at V and 2 bases at J; junction bases unmatched: 13. This PCR relied on a set of 60 Vbeta primers and 13 Jbeta primers. TCRdb keeps only in-frame clones here, not all; method: immunoSEQ multiplex PCR. This table holds about 140,000 clones, approximately 72% found once. Healthy donors of bone marrow made up the group. Notes on the study in general: TCR beta sequences reportedly predicted the HLA-A and HLA-B alleles of most subjects accurately.

The source material was PBMCs. This TCR came from a woman aged 60-75 years in good health and CMV-seronegative. The gene calls are TRBV4-1 and TRBJ2-3, with 8 nucleotides matching TRBD1. CDR3 sequence (DNA): TGCGCCAGCAGCCAAGATGGGGGAAACAGGGGGTCCTACACAGATACGCAGTATTTT. This sequence encodes CASSQDGGNRGSYTDTQYF.